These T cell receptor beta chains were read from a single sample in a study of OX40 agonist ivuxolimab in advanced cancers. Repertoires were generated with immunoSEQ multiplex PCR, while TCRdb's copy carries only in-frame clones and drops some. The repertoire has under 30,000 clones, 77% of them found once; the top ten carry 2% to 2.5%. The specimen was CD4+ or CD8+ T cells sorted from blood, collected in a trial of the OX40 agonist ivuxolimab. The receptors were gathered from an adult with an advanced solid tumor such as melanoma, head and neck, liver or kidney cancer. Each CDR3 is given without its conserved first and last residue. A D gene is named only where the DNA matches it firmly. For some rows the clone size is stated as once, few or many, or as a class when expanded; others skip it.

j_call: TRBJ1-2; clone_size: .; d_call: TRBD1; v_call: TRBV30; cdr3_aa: AWSHTGGTNYGYT
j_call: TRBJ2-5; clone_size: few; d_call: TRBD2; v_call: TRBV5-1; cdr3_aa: ASSLGASGSGETQY
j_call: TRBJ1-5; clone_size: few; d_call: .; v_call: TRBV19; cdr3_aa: ARTGQLVPQH
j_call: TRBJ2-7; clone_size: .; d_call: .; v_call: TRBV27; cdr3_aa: ASSLGWGQAFLYEQY
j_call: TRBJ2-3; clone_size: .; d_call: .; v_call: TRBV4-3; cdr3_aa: ASSQAGLPTDTQY
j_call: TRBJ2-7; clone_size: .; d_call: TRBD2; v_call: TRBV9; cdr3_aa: ASSAPGLAGEQY
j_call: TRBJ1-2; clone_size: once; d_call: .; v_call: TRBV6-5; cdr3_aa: ASSYGDLSGGYT
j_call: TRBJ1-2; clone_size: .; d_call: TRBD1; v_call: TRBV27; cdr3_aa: ASSLNGAGGYGYT
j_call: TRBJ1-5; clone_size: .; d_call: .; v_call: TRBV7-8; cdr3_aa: ASSRAAGAMRQPQH
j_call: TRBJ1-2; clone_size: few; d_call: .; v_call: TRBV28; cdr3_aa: ASSRGAFLNYGYT
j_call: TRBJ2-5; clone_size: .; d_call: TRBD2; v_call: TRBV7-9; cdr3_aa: ASSPRTSGQETQY
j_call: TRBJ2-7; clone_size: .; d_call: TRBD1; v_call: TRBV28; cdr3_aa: ASSRQGDSYEQY
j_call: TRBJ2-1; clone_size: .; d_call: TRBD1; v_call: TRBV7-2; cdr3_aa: ASRPGQRNEQF
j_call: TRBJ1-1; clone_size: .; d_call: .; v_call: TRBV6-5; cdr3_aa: ASSPGTQNTEAF
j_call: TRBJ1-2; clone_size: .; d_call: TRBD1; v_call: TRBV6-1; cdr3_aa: ASSEERGGLGGYT
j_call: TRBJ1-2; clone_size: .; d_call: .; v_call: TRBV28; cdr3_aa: ASSLPLRKGGGYT
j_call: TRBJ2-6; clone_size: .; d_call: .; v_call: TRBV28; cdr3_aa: ASSSYLAGANVLT
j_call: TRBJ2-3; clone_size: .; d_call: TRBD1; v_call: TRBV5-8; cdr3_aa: ASSAQGATDTQY
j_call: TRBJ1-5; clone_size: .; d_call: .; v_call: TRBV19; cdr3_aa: ASSLAGYNQPQH
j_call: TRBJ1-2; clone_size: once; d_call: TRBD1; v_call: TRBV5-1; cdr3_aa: ASSNPDRGAYGYT
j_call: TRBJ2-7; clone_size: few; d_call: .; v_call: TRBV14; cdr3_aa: ASSQVLGGLHEQY
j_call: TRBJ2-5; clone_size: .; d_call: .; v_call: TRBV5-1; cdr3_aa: ASSSDNFQETQY
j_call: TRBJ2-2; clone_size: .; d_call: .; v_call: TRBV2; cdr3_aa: ASSVQGGGELF
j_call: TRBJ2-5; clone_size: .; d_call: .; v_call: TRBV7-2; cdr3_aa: ASSLYRAQETQY
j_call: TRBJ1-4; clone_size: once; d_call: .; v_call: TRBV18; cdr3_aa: ASSPETRVGEKLF
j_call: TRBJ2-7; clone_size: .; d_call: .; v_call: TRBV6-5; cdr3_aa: ASRPVGSHYEQY
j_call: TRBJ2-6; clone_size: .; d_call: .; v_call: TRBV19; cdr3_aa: ASSMRQGRANVLT
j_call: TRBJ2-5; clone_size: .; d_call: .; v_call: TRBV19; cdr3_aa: ASSDQAGVETQY
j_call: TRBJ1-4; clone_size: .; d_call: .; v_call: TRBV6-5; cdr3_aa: ASSITGKGKLF
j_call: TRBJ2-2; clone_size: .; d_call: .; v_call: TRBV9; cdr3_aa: ASSVGTGRNTGELF
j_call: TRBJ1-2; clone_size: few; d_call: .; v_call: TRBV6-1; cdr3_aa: ASSRHDYGYT
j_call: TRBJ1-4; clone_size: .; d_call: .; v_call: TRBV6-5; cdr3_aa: ASSLGPKLF
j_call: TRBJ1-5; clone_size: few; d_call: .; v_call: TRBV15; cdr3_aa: ATSRDVLSEYNQPQH
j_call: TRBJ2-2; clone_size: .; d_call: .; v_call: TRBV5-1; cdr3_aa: ANSLVVAGELF
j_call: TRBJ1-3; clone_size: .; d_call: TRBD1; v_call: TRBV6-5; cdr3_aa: ASRPTGGGNTIY
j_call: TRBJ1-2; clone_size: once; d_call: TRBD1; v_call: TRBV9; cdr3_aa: ASSVGGQGTTNYGYT
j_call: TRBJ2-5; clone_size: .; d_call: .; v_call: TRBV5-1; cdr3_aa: ASSLRIQETQY
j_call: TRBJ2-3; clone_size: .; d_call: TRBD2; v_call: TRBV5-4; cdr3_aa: ASSLSGSTDTQY
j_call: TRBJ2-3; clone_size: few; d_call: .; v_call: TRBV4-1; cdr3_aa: ASSQRSAGDTQY
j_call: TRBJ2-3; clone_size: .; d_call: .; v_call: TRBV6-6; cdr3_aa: ASSPTADTQY
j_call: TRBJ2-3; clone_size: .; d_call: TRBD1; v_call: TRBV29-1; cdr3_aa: SVEAGATDRGLDTQY
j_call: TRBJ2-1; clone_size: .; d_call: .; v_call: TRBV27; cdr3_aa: ASRLAGVNEQF
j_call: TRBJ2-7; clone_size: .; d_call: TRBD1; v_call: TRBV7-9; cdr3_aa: ASTPGRGQDIEEQY
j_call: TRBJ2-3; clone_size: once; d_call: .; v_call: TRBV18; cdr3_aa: ASSPTVDTQY
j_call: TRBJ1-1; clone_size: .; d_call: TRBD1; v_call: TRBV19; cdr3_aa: ARGQEDGTGNDTEAF
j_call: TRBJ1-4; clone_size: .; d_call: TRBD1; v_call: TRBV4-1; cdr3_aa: ASSQDPGQLNEKLF
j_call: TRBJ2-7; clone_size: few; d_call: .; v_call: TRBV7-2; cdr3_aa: ASSLGQVVYSEQY
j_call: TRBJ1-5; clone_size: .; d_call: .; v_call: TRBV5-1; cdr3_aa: ASSLVPEQPQH
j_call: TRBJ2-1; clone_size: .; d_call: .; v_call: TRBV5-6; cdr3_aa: ASSLFHEQF
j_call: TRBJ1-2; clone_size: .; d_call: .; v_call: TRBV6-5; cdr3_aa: ASSRIGFNYGYT
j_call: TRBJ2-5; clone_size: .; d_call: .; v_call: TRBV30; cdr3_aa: AWSVGVGETQY
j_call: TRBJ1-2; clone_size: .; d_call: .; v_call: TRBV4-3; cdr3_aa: ASSQETANYGYT
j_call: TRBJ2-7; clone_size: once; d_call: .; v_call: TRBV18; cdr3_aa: ASSPIAGANYEQY
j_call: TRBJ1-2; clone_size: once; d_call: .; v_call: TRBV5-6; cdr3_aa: ASSLATNYGYT
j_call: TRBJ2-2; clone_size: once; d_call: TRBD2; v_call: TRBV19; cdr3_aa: ASSTSAGVSNTGELF
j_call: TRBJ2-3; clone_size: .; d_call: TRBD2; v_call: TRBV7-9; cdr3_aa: ASSERTSGGPTDTQY
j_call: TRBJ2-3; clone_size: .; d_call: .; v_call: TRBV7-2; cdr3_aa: ASSLDRRNTDTQY
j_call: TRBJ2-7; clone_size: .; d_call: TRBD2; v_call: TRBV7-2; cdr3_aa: ASSLVTSSYEQY
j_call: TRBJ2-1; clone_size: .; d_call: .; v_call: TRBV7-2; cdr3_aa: ASSFQYYNEQF